Shown below are 23 T cell receptor beta chains from a single sample sequenced in a study of shared clonotypes between healthy human individuals. Only in-frame clones appear in the TCRdb table, and some are missing; sequencing was by immunoSEQ multiplex PCR. The table has about 1.1 million clones, 70% to 80% seen once. The sample comprised memory CD4+ T cells from PBMCs. Indicated subset: CD45RA-negative fraction. Receptors were obtained from a man between 18 and 29 years old in good health. Some clones in this sample may be carry-over from other donors' samples.

On this clone: This CDR3 is also generated by other DNA sequences in the sample. V is TRBV5-1 and J is TRBJ2-7; perhaps TRBD1 as D (6 bases). The germline V gene has CDR1 SGHRS and CDR2 YFSETQ. Trimming took off 1 base at V and 4 bases at J, with 12 bases between the two ends. This CDR3 has 14 amino acids. The CDR3: CASSLLQGPYEQYF. The CDR3 nucleotides read TGCGCCAGCAGCTTGCTCCAGGGGCCATACGAGCAGTACTTC.

The chain uses TRBV9 and TRBJ2-5; the match to TRBD2 covers 16 bases. The CDR3 length is 17 residues. V shed 4 bases and J 5 bases; nucleotides not matched to a gene: 8. Germline lookup yields CDR1 SGDLS and CDR2 YYNGEE. DNA for the CDR3: TGTGCCAGCAGCCAGGGACTAGCGGGAGGGCCGGAGGAGACCCAGTACTTC. Translated: CASSQGLAGGPEETQYF.

The genes are TRBV19 and TRBJ2-3; D may be TRBD1 (5 bases). Germline CDR1 is LNHDA and CDR2 is SQIVND (reference sequence). CDR3 length: 14 amino acids. Trimming took 4 bases from V and 4 from J, leaving 12 bases between them. The CDR3 nucleotides read TGTGCCAGTAGTACAGGGTACGCCTCAGATACGCAGTATTTT. Its protein product is CASSTGYASDTQYF.

This chain connects TRBV7-9 to TRBJ2-5, with D tentatively TRBD2 (5 bases). V was clipped by 3 bases and J by 4 bases, with 15 bases between them. This CDR3 spans 15 amino acids. Germline CDR1 and CDR2: SEHNR and FQNEAQ (reference sequence). The CDR3 loop reads CASSFPGSTRETQYF. The CDR3 nucleotides read TGTGCCAGCAGCTTTCCGGGGAGTACCAGAGAGACCCAGTACTTC.

J is TRBJ2-1 and V is TRBV5-1, with 14 positions matching TRBD2. The V gene end was trimmed by 4 bases and the J gene end by 8 bases; junction bases not matched to a gene: 17. Germline lookup yields CDR1 SGHRS and CDR2 YFSETQ. The CDR3 sequence is 19 residues long. Here the CDR3 DNA reads TGCGCCAGCAGCAGTTCCGGGACTAGCGGGAGCGTTTTTTCCCATGAGCAGTTCTTC. Its protein is CASSSSGTSGSVFSHEQFF.

V and J are TRBV11-1 and TRBJ2-5; D call uncertain. CDR3 length: 15 residues. Germline V gene data show CDR1 as SGHAT and CDR2 as FQDESV (reference sequence). Trimming took 7 bases from V and 3 from J, leaving 18 bases between them. The CDR3 is CASNQNQYGEETQYF. In DNA form, the CDR3 reads TGTGCCAGCAACCAAAACCAGTATGGGGAAGAGACCCAGTACTTC.

The V gene is TRBV30, the J gene TRBJ1-1; TRBD1 agrees at 7 bases. V lost 4 bases and J lost 0; bases outside the gene matches: 8. The CDR3 totals 15 residues. Germline V gene data show CDR1 as GTSNPN and CDR2 as SVGIG (reference sequence). CDR3 region: CAWTRDSQMNTEAFF. For the CDR3, the DNA is TGTGCCTGGACCCGGGACAGCCAGATGAACACTGAAGCTTTCTTT.

To note about this clone: Other DNA sequences in this sample translate to the same CDR3. This rearrangement joins TRBV9 to TRBJ2-2, with TRBD1 identical over 7 bases. This CDR3 region has 14 residues. Germline loops: CDR1 SGDLS, CDR2 YYNGEE. V shed 4 bases, J shed 2 bases, and the junction held 2 bases outside the gene matches. DNA for the CDR3: TGTGCCAGCAGCCGGGACAGAAACACCGGGGAGCTGTTTTTT. It yields the protein CASSRDRNTGELFF.

J is TRBJ1-3 and V is TRBV18; D gene unclear. Germline CDR1 and CDR2: KGHSH and LQKENI. V shed 7 bases and J shed 0 bases, with 10 bases lying between them. This CDR3 contains 14 residues. The CDR3 protein is CASFRQNSGNTIYF. As DNA, the CDR3 is TGTGCCAGCTTCCGGCAGAACTCTGGAAACACCATATATTTT.

The genes are TRBV27 and TRBJ2-1; perhaps TRBD2 as D (5 bases). The germline CDR1 and CDR2 sequences are MNHEY and SMNVEV (reference sequence). CDR3 length: 14 residues. V was cut by 2 bases and J by 5 bases, with 10 bases left in between. CDR3 bases: TGTGCCAGCAGTTTAAAGCGGAGTAACAATGAGCAGTTCTTC. Residues: CASSLKRSNNEQFF.

The V gene is TRBV7-2, the J gene TRBJ2-5, with TRBD2 identical over 7 bases. This CDR3 has 15 amino acids. The V and J ends lost 2 bases and 5 bases, in that order; junction bases with no gene match: 8. Germline V gives CDR1 SGHTA, CDR2 FQGNSA. For the CDR3, the DNA is TGTGCCAGCAGCTTAAGTCGGGGGGAATGGGAGACCCAGTACTTC. Its protein is CASSLSRGEWETQYF.

V and J are TRBV5-1 and TRBJ2-7; weak D call: TRBD1 (6 bases). V lost 1 base, J lost 4 bases, and 12 bases lay in between. This CDR3 comprises 14 residues. Germline values: CDR1 SGHRS, CDR2 YFSETQ. In DNA, the CDR3 is TGCGCCAGCAGCTTGACCCAGGGGAGTTACGAGCAGTACTTC. Its protein product is CASSLTQGSYEQYF.

The chain combines TRBV5-1 with TRBJ1-2, with TRBD1 as a possible D gene (5 bases). The V end was cut by 4 bases, the J end by 8 bases, with 15 bases between. Germline values: CDR1 SGHRS, CDR2 YFSETQ. The CDR3 spans 13 residues. The CDR3 DNA sequence: TGCGCCAGCAGCGCGGAGGGGACCCGGGGCTACACCTTC. Translation gives CASSAEGTRGYTF.

This clone was recorded once. V gene TRBV2 combines with J gene TRBJ2-1, with 14 positions matching TRBD2. Germline V lookup: CDR1 SNHLY, CDR2 FYNNEI. The CDR3 runs 18 residues. Trimming removed 6 bases from V and 3 bases from J; junction bases left unmatched: 10. CDR3 residues: CASSGGLAGGRSYNEQFF. CDR3 sequence (DNA): TGTGCCAGCAGCGGTGGACTAGCGGGAGGTCGGAGCTACAATGAGCAGTTCTTC.

The chain employs TRBV27 and TRBJ2-7; TRBD2 matches at 7 bases. CDR3 size: 16 residues. From germline, CDR1 is MNHEY and CDR2 SMNVEV (reference sequence). V trimming: 1 base; J trimming: 6 bases; junction bases outside the gene matches: 12. This CDR3 is CASSLLSPGGGTEQYF. The CDR3 nucleotides read TGTGCCAGCAGTTTATTATCTCCGGGGGGTGGCACCGAGCAGTACTTC.

V and J are TRBV7-2 and TRBJ2-7; 7 bases match TRBD1. The CDR3 sequence is 15 residues long. V lost 2 bases and J lost 5; bases outside the gene matches: 9. The V gene's germline CDR1 is SGHTA and CDR2 FQGNSA. The CDR3 is CASSLTGQAVDEQYF. CDR3 in DNA: TGTGCCAGCAGCTTAACTGGACAGGCGGTTGACGAGCAGTACTTC. Full variable domain (remainder filled in from reference TRBV7-2 and TRBJ2-7): GAGVSQSPSNKVTEKGKDVELRCDPISGHTALYWYRQSLGQGLEFLIYFQGNSAPDKSGLPSDRFSAERTGGSVSTLTIQRTQQEDSAVYLCASSLTGQAVDEQYFGPGTRLTVT.

The V gene is TRBV28, the J gene TRBJ1-2; no clear D. Germline V CDR1 and CDR2: MDHEN, SYDVKM. The CDR3 runs 14 residues. The V end lost 4 bases, the J end lost 3 bases, and 12 bases lay between the germline ends. The CDR3 region has the DNA TGTGCCAGCAGTTCCCCGAGCGAGGACTATGGCTACACCTTC. This translates into CASSSPSEDYGYTF.

The chain couples TRBV11-2 to TRBJ2-1; TRBD1 might be the D (6 bases). The CDR3 is 14 amino acids. V was cut by 0 bases and J by 10 bases, with 13 bases left in between. Per the germline V gene, CDR1 is SGHAT and CDR2 is FQNNGV. In nucleotides, the CDR3 is TGTGCCAGCAGCTTAGATAGGGGGAGCGTAGAGCAGTTCTTC. Amino acids: CASSLDRGSVEQFF.

V gene TRBV5-1 combines with J gene TRBJ2-7; D unclear. The CDR3 covers 14 residues. CDR1 SGHRS and CDR2 YFSETQ come from the germline V gene. V lost 3 bases and J 2 bases, leaving 12 bases between the germline ends. The CDR3 spells CASSSGYGAYEQYF. As DNA, the CDR3 is TGCGCCAGCAGCTCAGGCTACGGAGCCTACGAGCAGTACTTC. Complete variable domain (other parts from reference TRBV5-1 and TRBJ2-7): KAGVTQTPRYLIKTRGQQVTLSCSPISGHRSVSWYQQTPGQGLQFLFEYFSETQRNKGNFPGRFSGRQFSNSRSEMNVSTLELGDSALYLCASSSGYGAYEQYFGPGTRLTVT.

About this clone itself: Just one base apart from a much larger clone, this may be a read error. The V gene is TRBV7-3, the J gene TRBJ1-1; no clear D. The germline CDR1 and CDR2 sequences are SGHTA and FQGTGA. The CDR3 totals 13 residues. The CDR3 coding sequence is TGTGCCAGCAGCTTAAATAGAGACACTGAAGCTCTCTTT. It translates to CASSLNRDTEALF.

The chain employs TRBV5-6 and TRBJ1-1, with D tentatively TRBD1 (5 bases). V was cut by 2 bases and J by 0 bases, with 11 bases left in between. CDR1 SGHDT and CDR2 YYEEEE come from the germline V gene. The CDR3 length is 15 residues. CDR3 loop: CASSFGAYMNTEAFF. In DNA, the CDR3 is TGTGCCAGCAGCTTTGGGGCTTACATGAACACTGAAGCTTTCTTT. Together with reference TRBV5-6 and TRBJ1-1, the CDR3 gives the full variable domain: DAGVTQSPTHLIKTRGQQVTLRCSPKSGHDTVSWYQQALGQGPQFIFQYYEEEERQRGNFPDRFSGHQFPNYSSELNVNALLLGDSALYLCASSFGAYMNTEAFFGQGTRLTVV.

The chain recombines TRBV4-3 with TRBJ2-7, with 9 nucleotides matching TRBD1. V lost 1 base and J lost 3; bases outside the gene matches: 4. The CDR3 consists of 15 residues. Germline V CDR1 and CDR2: LGHNA, YSLEER. The CDR3 region is CASSQATGQGYEQYF. The CDR3 DNA reads as TGCGCCAGCAGCCAAGCGACGGGACAGGGCTACGAGCAGTACTTC.

The chain combines TRBV28 with TRBJ2-7, with 8 bases identical to TRBD2. The CDR3 consists of 15 residues. Germline V gene sequence: CDR1 MDHEN, CDR2 SYDVKM. The junction had 10 bases not matched to a gene; V was cut back by 3 bases and J by 6 bases. Here the CDR3 reads CASSLIREGIPEQYF. The CDR3 nucleotides are TGTGCCAGCAGTTTGATACGGGAGGGTATCCCCGAGCAGTACTTC. The full variable domain, rest sourced from reference TRBV28 and TRBJ2-7, is DVKVTQSSRYLVKRTGEKVFLECVQDMDHENMFWYRQDPGLGLRLIYFSYDVKMKEKGDIPEGYSVSREKKERFSLILESASTNQTSMYLCASSLIREGIPEQYFGPGTRLTVT.